The present entry profiles one T cell receptor beta chain with its context. Antigen specificity is unknown. The assay was run at survey level. Some clones are missing from TCRdb's copy, which holds only in-frame ones; the method was immunoSEQ multiplex PCR. The table records roughly 28,000 clones, 88% of them present only once. Time point of the sample: before natalizumab initiation. The data belong to a study of multiple sclerosis patients with progressive multifocal leukoencephalopathy. General study results and limits: TRBV and TRBJ usage showed no common pattern when PML developed. Findings may reflect JC virus infection or just general immunocompromise. Expanded clones at PML onset predated and persisted through natalizumab therapy.

Trimming took 4 bases from V and 4 from J, leaving 17 bases between them. The V gene's germline CDR1 is MNHNS and CDR2 SASEGT. The CDR3 is 16 amino acids. The sample taken for sequencing was PBMCs. The chain uses TRBV6-1 and TRBJ1-5, with D unclear. The clonotype originates from a human donor with multiple sclerosis. This CDR3 is CASSARAVPGNQPQHF. The CDR3 DNA follows: TGTGCCAGCAGTGCGAGGGCGGTTCCGGGGAATCAGCCCCAGCATTTT.